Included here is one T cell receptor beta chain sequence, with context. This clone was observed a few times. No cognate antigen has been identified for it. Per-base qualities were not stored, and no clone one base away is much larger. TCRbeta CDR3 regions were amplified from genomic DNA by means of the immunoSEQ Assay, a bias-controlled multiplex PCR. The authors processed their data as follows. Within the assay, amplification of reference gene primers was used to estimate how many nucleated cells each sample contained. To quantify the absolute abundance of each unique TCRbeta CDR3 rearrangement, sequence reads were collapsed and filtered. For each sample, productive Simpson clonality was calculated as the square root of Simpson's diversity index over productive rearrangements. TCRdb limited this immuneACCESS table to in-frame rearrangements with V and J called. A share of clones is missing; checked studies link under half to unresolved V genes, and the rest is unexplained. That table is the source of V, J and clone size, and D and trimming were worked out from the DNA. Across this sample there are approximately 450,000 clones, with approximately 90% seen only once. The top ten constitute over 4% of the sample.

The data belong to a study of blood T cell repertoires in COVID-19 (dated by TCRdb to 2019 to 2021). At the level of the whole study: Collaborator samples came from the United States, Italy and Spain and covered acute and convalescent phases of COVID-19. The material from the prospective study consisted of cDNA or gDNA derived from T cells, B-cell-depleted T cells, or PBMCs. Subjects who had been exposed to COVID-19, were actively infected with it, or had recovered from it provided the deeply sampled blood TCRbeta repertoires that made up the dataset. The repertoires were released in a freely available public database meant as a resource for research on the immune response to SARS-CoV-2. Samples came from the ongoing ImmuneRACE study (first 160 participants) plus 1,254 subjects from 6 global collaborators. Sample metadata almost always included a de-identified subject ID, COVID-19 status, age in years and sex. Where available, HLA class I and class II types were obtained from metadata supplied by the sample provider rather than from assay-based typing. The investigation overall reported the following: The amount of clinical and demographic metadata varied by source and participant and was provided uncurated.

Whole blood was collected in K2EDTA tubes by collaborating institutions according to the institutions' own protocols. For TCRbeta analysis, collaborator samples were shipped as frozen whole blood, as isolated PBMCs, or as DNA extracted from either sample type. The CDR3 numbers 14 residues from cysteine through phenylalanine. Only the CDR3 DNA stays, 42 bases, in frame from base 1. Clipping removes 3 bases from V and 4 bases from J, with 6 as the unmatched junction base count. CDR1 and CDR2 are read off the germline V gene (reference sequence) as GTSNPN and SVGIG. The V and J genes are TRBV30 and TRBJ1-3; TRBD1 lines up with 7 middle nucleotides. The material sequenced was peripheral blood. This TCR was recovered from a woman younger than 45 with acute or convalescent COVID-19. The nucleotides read TGTGCCTGGAGAAGACAGGGTGGAGGAAACACCATATATTTT. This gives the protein CAWRRQGGGNTIYF.